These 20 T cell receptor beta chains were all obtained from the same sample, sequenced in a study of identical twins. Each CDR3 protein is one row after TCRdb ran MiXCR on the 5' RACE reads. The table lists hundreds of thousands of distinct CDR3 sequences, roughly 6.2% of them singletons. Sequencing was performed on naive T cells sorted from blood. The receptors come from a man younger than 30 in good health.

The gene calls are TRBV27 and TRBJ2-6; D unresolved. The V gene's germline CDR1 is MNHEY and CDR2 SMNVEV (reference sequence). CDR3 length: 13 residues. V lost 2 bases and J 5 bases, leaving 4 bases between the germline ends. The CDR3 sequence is CASSLGWANVLTF. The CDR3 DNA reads TGTGCCAGCAGTTTAGGTTGGGCCAACGTCCTGACTTTC.

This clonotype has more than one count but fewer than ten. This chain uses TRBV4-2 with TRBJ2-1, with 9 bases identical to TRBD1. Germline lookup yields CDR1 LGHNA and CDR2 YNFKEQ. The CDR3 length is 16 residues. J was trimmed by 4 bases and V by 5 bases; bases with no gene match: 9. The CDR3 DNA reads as TGTGCCAGCAGCACCCGGAGGGGACAGGGTTACAATGAGCAGTTCTTC. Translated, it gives CASSTRRGQGYNEQFF.

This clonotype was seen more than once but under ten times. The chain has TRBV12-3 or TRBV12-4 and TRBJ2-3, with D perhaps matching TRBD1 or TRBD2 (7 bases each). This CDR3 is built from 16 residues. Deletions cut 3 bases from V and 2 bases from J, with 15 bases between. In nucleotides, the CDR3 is TGTGCCAGCAGTTTTAGCGGGCAGGGGGACACAGATACGCAGTATTTT. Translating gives CASSFSGQGDTDTQYF.

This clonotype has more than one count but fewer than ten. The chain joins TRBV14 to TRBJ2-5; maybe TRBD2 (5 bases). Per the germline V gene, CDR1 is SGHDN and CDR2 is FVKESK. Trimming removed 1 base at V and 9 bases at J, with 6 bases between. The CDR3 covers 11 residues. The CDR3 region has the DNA TGTGCCAGCAGCCAAGGGGGAGCCCAGTACTTC. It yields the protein CASSQGGAQYF.

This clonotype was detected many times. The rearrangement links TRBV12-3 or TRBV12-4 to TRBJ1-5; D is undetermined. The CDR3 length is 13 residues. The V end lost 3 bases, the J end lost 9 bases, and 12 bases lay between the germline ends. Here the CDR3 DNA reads TGTGCCAGCAGTTTTTACGGAGTATGGCCCCAGCATTTT. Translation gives CASSFYGVWPQHF.

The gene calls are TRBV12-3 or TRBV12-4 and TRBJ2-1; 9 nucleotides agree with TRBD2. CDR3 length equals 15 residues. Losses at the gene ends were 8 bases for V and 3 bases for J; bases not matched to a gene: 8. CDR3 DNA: TGTGCCAGCGCCTATAGCGGGAGCGTCTACAATGAGCAGTTCTTC. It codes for CASAYSGSVYNEQFF.

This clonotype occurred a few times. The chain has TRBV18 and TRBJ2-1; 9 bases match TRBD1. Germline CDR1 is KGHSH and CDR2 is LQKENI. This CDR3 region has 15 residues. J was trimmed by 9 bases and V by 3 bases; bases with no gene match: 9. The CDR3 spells CASSPRQGVFTEQFF. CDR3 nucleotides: TGTGCCAGCTCACCCCGACAGGGGGTGTTTACTGAGCAGTTCTTC.

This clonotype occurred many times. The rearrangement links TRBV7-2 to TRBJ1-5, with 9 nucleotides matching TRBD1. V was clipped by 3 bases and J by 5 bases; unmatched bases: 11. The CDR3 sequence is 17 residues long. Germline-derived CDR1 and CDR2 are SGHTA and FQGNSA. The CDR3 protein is CASSFRFGDRAHQPQHF. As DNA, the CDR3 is TGTGCCAGCAGCTTTCGTTTCGGGGACAGGGCGCATCAGCCCCAGCATTTT.

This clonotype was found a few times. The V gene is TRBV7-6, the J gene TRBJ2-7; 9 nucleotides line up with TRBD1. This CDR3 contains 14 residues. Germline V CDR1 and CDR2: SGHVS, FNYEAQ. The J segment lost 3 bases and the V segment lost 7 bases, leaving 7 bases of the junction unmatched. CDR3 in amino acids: CASTNRGPLYEQYF. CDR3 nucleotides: TGTGCCAGCACCAACAGGGGGCCTCTCTACGAGCAGTACTTC.

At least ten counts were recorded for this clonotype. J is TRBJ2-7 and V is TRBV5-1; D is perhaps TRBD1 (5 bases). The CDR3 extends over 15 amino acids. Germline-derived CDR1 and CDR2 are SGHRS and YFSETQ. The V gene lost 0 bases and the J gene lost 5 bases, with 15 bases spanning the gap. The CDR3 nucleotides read TGCGCCAGCAGCTTGGGGGCAGGGATTTTTGACGAGCAGTACTTC. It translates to CASSLGAGIFDEQYF.

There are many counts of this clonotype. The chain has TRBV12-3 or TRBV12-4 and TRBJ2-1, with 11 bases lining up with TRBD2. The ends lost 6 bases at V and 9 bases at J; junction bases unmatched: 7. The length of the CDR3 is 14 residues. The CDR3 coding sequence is TGTGCCAGCAGCGCTCTAGCGGGAGGTAGTGAGCAGTTCTTC. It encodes CASSALAGGSEQFF.

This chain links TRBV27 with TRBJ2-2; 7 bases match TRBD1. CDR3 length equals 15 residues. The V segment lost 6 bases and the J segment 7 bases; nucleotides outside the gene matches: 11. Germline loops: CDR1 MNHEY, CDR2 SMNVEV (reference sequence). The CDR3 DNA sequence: TGTGCCAGCAGCCGCATTGGTCAGGGGGTCGGGGAGCTGTTTTTT. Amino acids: CASSRIGQGVGELFF.

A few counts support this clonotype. The CDR3 spells CASSIGPSRDLNQPQHF. The CDR3 DNA follows: TGTGCCAGCAGCATCGGACCTTCCCGGGACCTCAATCAGCCCCAGCATTTT. This chain links TRBV3-1 with TRBJ1-5, with a possible D match to TRBD1 (5 bases). This CDR3 has 17 residues. CDR1 is LGHDT and CDR2 is YNNKEL in the germline V gene (reference sequence). Trimming took 5 bases from V and 3 from J, leaving 20 bases between them.

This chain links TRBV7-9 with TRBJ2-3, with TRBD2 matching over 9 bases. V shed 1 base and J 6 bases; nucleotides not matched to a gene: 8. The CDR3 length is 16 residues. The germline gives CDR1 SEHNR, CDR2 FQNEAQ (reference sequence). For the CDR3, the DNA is TGTGCCAGCAGCTTAGGGGGCCTAGCGGGGCCCGATACGCAGTATTTT. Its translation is CASSLGGLAGPDTQYF.

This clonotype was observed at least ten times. The CDR3, as DNA: TGCAGTGCTTACCTAGCGGGAGTCAATGAGCAGTTCTTC. Protein: CSAYLAGVNEQFF. V usage is TRBV20-1 and J usage is TRBJ2-1, with TRBD2 matching 10 bases. The V gene's germline CDR1 is DFQATT and CDR2 SNEGSKA (reference sequence). V lost 5 bases to trimming and J lost 6 bases; unmatched junction nucleotides: 4. This CDR3 is 13 amino acids long.

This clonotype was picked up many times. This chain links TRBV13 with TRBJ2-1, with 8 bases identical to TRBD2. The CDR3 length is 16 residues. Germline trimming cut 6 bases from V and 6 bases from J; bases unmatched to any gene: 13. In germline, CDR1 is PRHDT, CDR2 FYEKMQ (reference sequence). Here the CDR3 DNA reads TGTGCCAGCAGGGAACTCAGCGGGAGCGTTGGCAATGAGCAGTTCTTC. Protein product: CASRELSGSVGNEQFF.

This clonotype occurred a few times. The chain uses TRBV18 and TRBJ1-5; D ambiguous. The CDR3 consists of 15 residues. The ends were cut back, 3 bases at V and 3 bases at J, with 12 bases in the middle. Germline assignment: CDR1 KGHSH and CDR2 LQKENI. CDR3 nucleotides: TGTGCCAGCTCACCCCTGGGTTTTTCCAATCAGCCCCAGCATTTT. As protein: CASSPLGFSNQPQHF.

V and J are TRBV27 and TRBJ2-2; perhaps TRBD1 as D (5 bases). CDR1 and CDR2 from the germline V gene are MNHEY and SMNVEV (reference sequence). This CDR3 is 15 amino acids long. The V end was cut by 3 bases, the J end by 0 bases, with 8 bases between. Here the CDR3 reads CASSFLGANTGELFF. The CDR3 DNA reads TGTGCCAGCAGTTTTCTAGGGGCGAACACCGGGGAGCTGTTTTTT.

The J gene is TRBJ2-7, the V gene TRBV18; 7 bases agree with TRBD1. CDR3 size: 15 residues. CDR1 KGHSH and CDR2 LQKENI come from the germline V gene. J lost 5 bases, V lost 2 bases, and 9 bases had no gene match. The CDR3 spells CASSPTQGPTNEQYF. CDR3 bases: TGTGCCAGCTCACCAACACAGGGGCCTACGAACGAGCAGTACTTC.

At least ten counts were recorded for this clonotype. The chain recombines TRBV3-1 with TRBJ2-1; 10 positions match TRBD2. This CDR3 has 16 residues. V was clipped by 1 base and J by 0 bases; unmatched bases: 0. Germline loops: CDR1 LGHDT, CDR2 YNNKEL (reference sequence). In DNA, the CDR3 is TGTGCCAGCAGCCAAGGACTAGCGGGCTCCTACAATGAGCAGTTCTTC. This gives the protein CASSQGLAGSYNEQFF.